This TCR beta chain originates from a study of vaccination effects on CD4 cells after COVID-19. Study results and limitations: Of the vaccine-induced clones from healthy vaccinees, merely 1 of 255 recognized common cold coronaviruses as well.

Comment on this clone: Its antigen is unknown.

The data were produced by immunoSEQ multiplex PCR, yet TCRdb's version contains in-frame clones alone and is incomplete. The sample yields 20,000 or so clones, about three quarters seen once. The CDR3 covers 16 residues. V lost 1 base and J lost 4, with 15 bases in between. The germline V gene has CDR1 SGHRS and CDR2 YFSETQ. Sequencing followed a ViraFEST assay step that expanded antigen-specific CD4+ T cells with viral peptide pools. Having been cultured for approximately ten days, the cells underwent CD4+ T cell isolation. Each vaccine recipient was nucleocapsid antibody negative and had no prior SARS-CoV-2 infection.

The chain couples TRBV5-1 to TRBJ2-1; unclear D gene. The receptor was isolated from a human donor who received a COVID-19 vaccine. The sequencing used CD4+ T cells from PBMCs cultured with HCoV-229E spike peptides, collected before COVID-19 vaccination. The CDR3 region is CASSLLGRSTYNEQFF. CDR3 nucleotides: TGCGCCAGCAGCTTGCTAGGCAGATCGACTTACAATGAGCAGTTCTTC.